Presented here are 21 T cell receptor beta chains from one specimen sequenced in a study of long-term antiretroviral therapy in people with HIV. The libraries were made with immunoSEQ v3.0 at survey level. TCRdb's table, derived via immunoSEQ multiplex PCR, lists solely in-frame clones and lacks some. The table lists fewer than 15,000 clones, over 65% of them singletons. The specimen comprised unsorted PBMCs, sampled 1.3 years after starting antiretroviral therapy. The receptors originated from a woman under 30 with HIV.

This clone appeared once. The rearrangement links TRBV6-5 to TRBJ2-7; D remains ambiguous. V was clipped by 4 bases and J by 2 bases, with 9 bases between them. In germline, CDR1 is MNHEY, CDR2 SVGAGI. The CDR3 loop spans 13 amino acids. CDR3 bases: TGTGCCAGCAGTTTCCGTGGCACCTACGAGCAGTACTTC. It is translated as CASSFRGTYEQYF.

CDR3 nucleotide sequence: TGTGCCACCAGCAGGGTCAATGGCTACACCTTC. Translation gives CATSRVNGYTF. The chain combines TRBV15 with TRBJ1-2, with D unresolved. CDR1 is LNHNV, CDR2 YYDKDF, per germline (reference sequence). The ends were cut back, 3 bases at V and 6 bases at J, with 5 bases in the middle. This CDR3 has 11 residues.

A word on this clone: Other DNA sequences from this sample encode an identical CDR3 as well. The rearrangement links TRBV5-4 to TRBJ2-7; D ambiguous. V lost 0 bases, J lost 1 base, and 8 bases lay in between. The CDR3 runs to 14 residues. CDR1 is SGHNT, CDR2 YYREEE, per germline (reference sequence). CDR3 amino acids: CASSLDGDSYEQYF. The CDR3 coding sequence is TGTGCCAGCAGCTTGGATGGGGATTCCTACGAGCAGTACTTC.

The chain links TRBV7-9 to TRBJ2-3, with 9 bases lining up with TRBD2. Germline V gives CDR1 SEHNR, CDR2 FQNEAQ (reference sequence). V trimming: 5 bases; J trimming: 2 bases; junction bases outside the gene matches: 5. The CDR3 contains 15 residues. CDR3 bases: TGTGCCAGCAGCCCGATAGCGGGAGTCACAGATACGCAGTATTTT. This translates into CASSPIAGVTDTQYF.

The chain employs TRBV4-1 and TRBJ2-7; TRBD2 aligns across 13 bases. Looked up from germline, CDR1 is MGHRA and CDR2 is YSYEKL. Trimming cost V 5 bases and J 2 bases; bases outside gene matches: 3. CDR3 length: 15 amino acids. CDR3 sequence reads: CASSSGLAGAYEQYF. DNA for the CDR3: TGCGCCAGCAGCTCCGGACTAGCGGGAGCCTACGAGCAGTACTTC.

The chain couples TRBV10-3 to TRBJ1-1; D remains unclear. From germline, CDR1 is ENHRY and CDR2 SYGVKD. The CDR3 totals 13 residues. V was shortened by 2 bases and J by 6 bases, with 10 bases between the two germline ends. CDR3 amino acids: CAISEDNGPEAFF. CDR3 nucleotides: TGTGCCATCAGTGAGGACAATGGTCCTGAAGCTTTCTTT.

The CDR3 DNA sequence: TGTGCCAGCAGCGCCCAGCATAGGGGAAGGGCCGGGGAGCTGTTTTTT. It translates to CASSAQHRGRAGELFF. This sequence joins TRBV7-8 and TRBJ2-2, with a possible D match to TRBD1 (5 bases). Germline V CDR1 and CDR2: SGHVS, FQNEAQ. The CDR3 has 16 residues. Trimming cost V 5 bases and J 6 bases, with 19 bases left between them.

The CDR3 nucleotides read TGCGCCAGCAGCAAGGGACAGGGTAACGGGGAGCTGTTTTTT. This translates into CASSKGQGNGELFF. The V gene is TRBV4-3, the J gene TRBJ2-2; TRBD1 matches 9 bases. CDR3 size: 14 residues. V shed 5 bases and J 7 bases; nucleotides not matched to a gene: 5. Germline CDR1 reads LGHNA; CDR2 reads YSLEER.

This chain links TRBV5-4 with TRBJ2-7; D possibly corresponds to TRBD1 (6 bases). The germline V and J ends were trimmed by 1 base and 6 bases, with 17 bases remaining between them. CDR1 and CDR2 (germline): SGHNT, YYREEE (reference sequence). The CDR3 length is 15 residues. For the CDR3, the DNA is TGTGCCAGCAGCTTGCCTACAACAGGGTTCGGCGAGCAGTACTTC. It yields the protein CASSLPTTGFGEQYF.

V and J are TRBV9 and TRBJ2-3; a possible D gene is TRBD2 (6 bases). Germline V gene sequence: CDR1 SGDLS, CDR2 YYNGEE. This CDR3 comprises 14 residues. V was shortened by 0 bases and J by 6 bases, with 11 bases between the two germline ends. CDR3 residues: CASSVAYRGDTQYF. In nucleotides, the CDR3 is TGTGCCAGCAGCGTAGCTTATCGGGGGGATACGCAGTATTTT.

The chain combines TRBV7-9 with TRBJ2-7; 9 bases match TRBD2. V shed 1 base, J shed 5 bases, and the junction held 12 bases outside the gene matches. This CDR3 is 17 amino acids long. Germline CDR1 SEHNR, CDR2 FQNEAQ (reference sequence). The CDR3: CASSLEATASGTHEQYF. The DNA for the CDR3 is TGTGCCAGCAGCTTAGAAGCAACGGCTAGCGGGACCCACGAGCAGTACTTC.

The chain recombines TRBV6-1 with TRBJ2-4, with D possibly matching TRBD1 (5 bases). The CDR3 loop spans 16 amino acids. Trimming left V 2 bases short and J 0 bases short, with 11 bases between. Germline loops: CDR1 MNHNS, CDR2 SASEGT. CDR3 nucleotide sequence: TGTGCCAGCAGTGAAAGGCAGGGCCTAGCCAAAAACATTCAGTACTTC. Its protein product is CASSERQGLAKNIQYF.

The chain recombines TRBV5-1 with TRBJ2-1; perhaps TRBD2 as D (5 bases). The germline gives CDR1 SGHRS, CDR2 YFSETQ. The CDR3 contains 15 residues. The V gene lost 3 bases and the J gene lost 3 bases, with 13 bases spanning the gap. CDR3 sequence reads: CASSSVSGGYNEQFF. In nucleotides, the CDR3 is TGCGCCAGCAGCTCAGTAAGTGGAGGCTACAATGAGCAGTTCTTC.

The V call is TRBV6-1, the J call TRBJ1-3; D gene unclear. Per germline, CDR1 MNHNS and CDR2 SASEGT. The CDR3 is 15 amino acids. Trimming stripped 2 bases from V and 0 bases from J, with 8 bases between. CDR3 in amino acids: CASSEWVASGNTIYF. The CDR3 nucleotides read TGTGCCAGCAGTGAATGGGTCGCCTCTGGAAACACCATATATTTT.

The chain is built from TRBV5-4 and TRBJ2-5; D tentatively fits TRBD1 or TRBD2 (6 bases each). Germline CDR1 is SGHNT and CDR2 is YYREEE (reference sequence). CDR3 size: 15 residues. The V end was cut by 3 bases, the J end by 3 bases, with 15 bases between. CDR3 loop: CASSSGRGLEETQYF. CDR3 sequence (DNA): TGTGCCAGCAGCTCCGGACGGGGGCTGGAAGAGACCCAGTACTTC.

The V and J genes are TRBV29-1 and TRBJ2-7, with 10 bases that match TRBD2. V dropped 2 bases and J dropped 2; count of bases not matched to a gene: 12. Germline values: CDR1 SQVTM, CDR2 ANQGSEA. The CDR3 has 17 amino acids. DNA for the CDR3: TGCAGCGTTGAACAACCCGAGGGTACTAGCGGGACCTACGAGCAGTACTTC. Translated, it gives CSVEQPEGTSGTYEQYF.

This sequence joins TRBV29-1 and TRBJ1-1; D possibly corresponds to TRBD1 (6 bases). The CDR3 contains 13 residues. Germline V gene sequence: CDR1 SQVTM, CDR2 ANQGSEA. Trimming took off 5 bases at V and 3 bases at J, with 13 bases between the two ends. CDR3 region: CSVKWGRDTEAFF. In nucleotides, the CDR3 is TGCAGCGTTAAGTGGGGGCGAGACACTGAAGCTTTCTTT.

About this clone itself: Other DNA sequences within the sample encode an identical CDR3. V usage is TRBV13 and J usage is TRBJ1-4; D gene unclear. CDR1 is PRHDT and CDR2 is FYEKMQ in the germline V gene (reference sequence). The CDR3 extends over 12 amino acids. Trimming shortened V by 1 base and J by 7 bases, and 4 bases separated the two germline ends. CDR3 nucleotide sequence: TGTGCCAGCAGCTTAGAGGGTGAAAAACTGTTTTTT. It is translated as CASSLEGEKLFF.

The V call is TRBV15, the J call TRBJ2-7; 11 bases line up with TRBD2. The V segment lost 1 base and the J segment 0 bases; nucleotides outside the gene matches: 5. CDR1 and CDR2 from the germline V gene are LNHNV and YYDKDF (reference sequence). There are 17 residues in the CDR3. In nucleotides, the CDR3 is TGTGCCACCAGCAGAGGGGGACTAGCGGATAACTCCTACGAGCAGTACTTC. Amino acids: CATSRGGLADNSYEQYF.

This clone appeared a few times. The chain is built from TRBV7-9 and TRBJ1-3; D gene uncertain. CDR1 SEHNR and CDR2 FQNEAQ come from the germline V gene (reference sequence). Trimming took 3 bases from V and 0 from J, leaving 15 bases between them. CDR3 length equals 17 residues. The CDR3 nucleotides are TGTGCCAGCAGCTTCGCTGACCCTCGCCTCTCTGGAAACACCATATATTTT. It yields the protein CASSFADPRLSGNTIYF.

The V and J genes are TRBV18 and TRBJ2-7, with D possibly TRBD1 on 5 matching bases. CDR1 and CDR2 (germline): KGHSH, LQKENI. The CDR3 runs 15 residues. Trimming removed 2 bases at V and 2 bases at J, with 13 bases between. The CDR3 region has the DNA TGTGCCAGCTCACCAGGGTTACAGGACGCCTACGAGCAGTACTTC. Translating it yields CASSPGLQDAYEQYF.